Presented here are 12 T cell receptor beta chains from one specimen sequenced in a study of blood T cell repertoires in COVID-19. The method was immunoSEQ multiplex PCR; TCRdb's version includes in-frame clones alone and lacks a portion of them. Here the sample spans around 40,000 clones, 85% being singletons. The specimen was peripheral blood. These receptors came from a human donor in a cohort sampled during active COVID-19.

The chain joins TRBV5-1 to TRBJ1-2; D might be TRBD1 (6 bases). Trimming took off 4 bases at V and 5 bases at J, with 12 bases between the two ends. The length of the CDR3 is 13 residues. CDR1 SGHRS and CDR2 YFSETQ come from the germline V gene. The CDR3 nucleotides read TGCGCCAGCAGCACGGACAGCGCTTATGGCTACACCTTC. This gives the protein CASSTDSAYGYTF.

The rearrangement uses TRBV3-1 (or the pseudogene TRBV3-2) and TRBJ1-1, with no clear D. The CDR3 length is 13 residues. The germline V gene encodes CDR1 LGHDT and CDR2 YNNKEL (reference sequence). Trimming pared 1 base from V and 6 bases from J, leaving 9 bases between. CDR3 coding DNA: TGTGCCAGCAGCCAAGGCGGTGGCTCTGAAGCTTTCTTT. It translates to CASSQGGGSEAFF.

Only one count was recorded for this clone. V gene TRBV16 combines with J gene TRBJ2-7, with 9 bases that match TRBD1. The V segment lost 4 bases and the J segment 2 bases; nucleotides outside the gene matches: 6. The CDR3 has 15 amino acids. Germline lookup yields CDR1 KGHSY and CDR2 FQNENV. CDR3 loop: CASSPGQGTPYEQYF. The DNA of the CDR3 is TGTGCCAGCAGCCCGGGACAGGGCACCCCCTACGAGCAGTACTTC.

The CDR3 reads CASRGDSSYEQYF. The CDR3 nucleotides read TGTGCCAGCAGGGGGGACAGCTCCTACGAGCAGTACTTC. V and J are TRBV2 and TRBJ2-7; 7 positions match TRBD1. Losses at the gene ends were 6 bases for V and 0 bases for J; bases not matched to a gene: 2. The germline V gene encodes CDR1 SNHLY and CDR2 FYNNEI. CDR3 size: 13 residues.

This clone was counted only a few times. The CDR3: CASSRDRFLNTEAFF. The CDR3 DNA is TGTGCCAGCAGCCGGGACAGGTTTTTGAACACTGAAGCTTTCTTT. The genes are TRBV16 and TRBJ1-1; 8 nucleotides line up with TRBD1. Germline CDR1 is KGHSY and CDR2 is FQNENV. This CDR3 has 15 residues. Unmatched junction bases numbered 4, after V lost 4 bases and J lost 0 bases.

The J gene is TRBJ2-3, the V gene TRBV12-5; 8 nucleotides line up with TRBD2. The germline V gene has CDR1 LGHNT and CDR2 FRNRAP. This CDR3 spans 13 amino acids. The trim removed 2 bases at V and 14 bases at J, leaving 9 bases unmatched. CDR3 DNA sequence: TGTGCTAGTGGTTTGCAGTCTAGCGGGCCCCGGTATTTT. This encodes CASGLQSSGPRYF. Based on the CDR3 plus reference TRBV12-5 and TRBJ2-3, the full variable domain is DARVTQTPRHKVTEMGQEVTMRCQPILGHNTVFWYRQTMMQGLELLAYFRNRAPLDDSGMPKDRFSAEMPDATLATLKIQPSEPRDSAVYFCASGLQSSGPRYFGPGTRLTVL.

The V and J genes are TRBV2 and TRBJ2-4; D is unresolved. Trimming took 8 bases from V and 7 from J, leaving 15 bases between them. Germline CDR1 SNHLY, CDR2 FYNNEI. CDR3 length equals 13 residues. CDR3 in amino acids: CASGEDSRNIQYF. In DNA, the CDR3 is TGTGCCAGCGGGGAAGACTCGAGGAACATTCAGTACTTC.

The CDR3 nucleotides read TGTGCCAGCCGGGACACCCAGGCCCGTGACACTGAAGCTTTCTTT. Encoded protein: CASRDTQARDTEAFF. This rearrangement joins TRBV2 to TRBJ1-1, with D possibly matching TRBD1 (6 bases). This CDR3 is 15 amino acids long. V dropped 8 bases and J dropped 3 bases, with 19 bases sitting between them. The V gene's germline CDR1 is SNHLY and CDR2 FYNNEI.

The chain has TRBV18 and TRBJ2-7; D might be TRBD1 (5 bases). The germline V gene has CDR1 KGHSH and CDR2 LQKENI. The CDR3 contains 15 residues. Trimming took off 0 bases at V and 0 bases at J, with 9 bases between the two ends. The CDR3 loop reads CASSPPKGNSYEQYF. The CDR3 nucleotides are TGTGCCAGCTCACCACCGAAGGGGAACTCCTACGAGCAGTACTTC.

The CDR3 DNA follows: TGTGCCAGCAGCCAAGATCCCAGCGGGGGTGATACGCAGTATTTT. Translating it yields CASSQDPSGGDTQYF. The chain uses TRBV3-1 (or the pseudogene TRBV3-2) and TRBJ2-3; 8 bases agree with TRBD2. Per the germline V gene, CDR1 is LGHDT and CDR2 is YNNKEL (reference sequence). CDR3 length equals 15 residues. The trim removed 0 bases at V and 6 bases at J, leaving 5 bases unmatched.

CDR3 sequence: CASSSGAGANVLTF. The CDR3 DNA reads as TGTGCCAGCAGCTCAGGGGCCGGGGCCAACGTCCTGACTTTC. The chain has TRBV27 and TRBJ2-6; D perhaps matches TRBD1 (6 bases). CDR1 and CDR2 (germline): MNHEY, SMNVEV (reference sequence). This CDR3 is built from 14 residues. V lost 6 bases and J lost 4, with 10 bases in between.

The chain couples TRBV3-1 (or the pseudogene TRBV3-2) to TRBJ2-2; D might be TRBD2 (5 bases). The CDR3 covers 13 residues. The V and J ends lost 6 bases and 7 bases respectively, with 12 bases between them. CDR1 is LGHDT and CDR2 is YNNKEL in the germline V gene (reference sequence). The CDR3 here is CASRYIRDGELFF. CDR3 in DNA: TGTGCCAGCAGATATATTCGGGACGGGGAGCTGTTTTTT.